This TCR beta chain was sequenced in a study of T cells in localized non-small cell lung cancer. Study findings and constraints: Within adjacent lung there appeared a median 57 of the top 100 tumor clones. Highest T cell clonality was seen in uninvolved adjacent lung, surpassing that measured in tumor.

Some clones are missing from TCRdb's copy, which holds only in-frame ones; the method was immunoSEQ multiplex PCR. Of some 24,000 clones listed, around 90% are singletons. CDR1 and CDR2 (germline): SEHNR, FQNEAQ (reference sequence). With 8 bases removed from V and 1 base from J, the gap between germline ends came to 8 bases. The CDR3 runs 13 residues. With respect to this clone: Its antigen remains unidentified.

This rearrangement joins TRBV7-9 to TRBJ2-2; TRBD1 is a possible D gene (5 bases). This TCR came from a woman between 35 and 70 years old with stage I lung adenocarcinoma. This specimen consisted of peripheral blood, obtained before any cancer treatment. The CDR3 region is CASDSRNTGELFF. CDR3 DNA sequence: TGTGCCAGCGACAGCAGGAACACCGGGGAGCTGTTTTTT.